A single sample gave rise to the 26 T cell receptor beta chains below, sequenced in a study of cytomegalovirus exposure and HLA in healthy donors. The PCR made use of 60 Vbeta and 13 Jbeta primers. This table comes from immunoSEQ multiplex PCR, and its TCRdb copy is limited to in-frame clones, with some not included. This table holds almost 200,000 clones, roughly 85% found once. Sequencing was done on a sample of PBMCs. The receptors were sampled from a woman in her forties or fifties in good health and CMV-seronegative.

The rearrangement links TRBV10-1 to TRBJ1-5; a possible D gene is TRBD1 (5 bases). V was pared by 7 bases and J by 5 bases, with 21 bases between. CDR1 is WNHNN and CDR2 is SYGVQD in the germline V gene (reference sequence). The CDR3 consists of 16 residues. This chain's CDR3 is CASIEPWQGKYQPQHF. The CDR3 nucleotides read TGCGCCAGCATAGAACCCTGGCAGGGCAAGTATCAGCCCCAGCATTTT.

CDR3 sequence: CASSSGLAGLSTDTQYF. The CDR3 bases are TGTGCCAGCAGTTCCGGCTTGGCGGGTCTTAGCACAGATACGCAGTATTTT. This chain connects TRBV28 to TRBJ2-3; D perhaps matches TRBD2 (5 bases). Trimming pared 4 bases from V and 0 bases from J, leaving 17 bases between. Germline CDR1 and CDR2: MDHEN and SYDVKM. This CDR3 is built from 17 residues.

This chain connects TRBV7-3 to TRBJ2-1, with TRBD1 identical over 7 bases. The CDR3 runs 16 residues. After removal of 6 bases from V and 3 bases from J, the junction contained 11 bases not matched to a gene. The germline gives CDR1 SGHTA, CDR2 FQGTGA. The CDR3 DNA follows: TGTGCCAGCAGTTTGGAACAGGACAGGAACTACAATGAGCAGTTCTTC. Its translation is CASSLEQDRNYNEQFF.

The V call is TRBV27, the J call TRBJ2-3; TRBD2 matches 7 bases. The CDR3 is 14 residues long. V lost 3 bases and J lost 1; bases outside the gene matches: 1. Germline V gives CDR1 MNHEY, CDR2 SMNVEV (reference sequence). This chain's CDR3 is CASSFLAGTDTQYF. In DNA form, the CDR3 reads TGTGCCAGCAGTTTCCTAGCGGGCACAGATACGCAGTATTTT.

The chain is built from TRBV7-9 and TRBJ2-7; 11 bases agree with TRBD1. CDR1 SEHNR and CDR2 FQNEAQ come from the germline V gene (reference sequence). V lost 4 bases, J lost 0 bases, and 11 bases stayed unmatched. The CDR3 consists of 18 residues. In DNA, the CDR3 is TGTGCCAGCAGCTCCCACAGAGGGGACAGGGGGACCTCCTACGAGCAGTACTTC. Its protein is CASSSHRGDRGTSYEQYF.

This clone occurred once. The chain uses TRBV30 and TRBJ2-6; D not certain. The V gene lost 5 bases and the J gene lost 0 bases, with 5 bases spanning the gap. The CDR3 length is 13 residues. Germline assignment: CDR1 GTSNPN and CDR2 SVGIG (reference sequence). The DNA of the CDR3 is TGTGCCTGGGGAGTCTCTGGGGCCAACGTCCTGACTTTC. Its translation: CAWGVSGANVLTF.

The V call is TRBV5-4, the J call TRBJ1-5, with TRBD1 as a possible D gene (5 bases). Trimming pared 2 bases from V and 6 bases from J, leaving 12 bases between. In germline, CDR1 is SGHNT, CDR2 YYREEE (reference sequence). The CDR3 sequence is 14 residues long. Here the CDR3 reads CASSFQGFGQPQHF. CDR3 sequence (DNA): TGTGCCAGCAGCTTTCAGGGTTTCGGTCAGCCCCAGCATTTT.

As concerns this clone: Different DNA sequences within this sample yield the same CDR3. This sequence joins TRBV11-2 and TRBJ2-1; a weak D match, TRBD2 (5 bases). Germline V gives CDR1 SGHAT, CDR2 FQNNGV. CDR3 length: 13 residues. The ends were cut back, 0 bases at V and 7 bases at J, with 7 bases in the middle. The CDR3 bases are TGTGCCAGCAGCTTAGATACTAGTAATGAGCAGTTCTTC. Amino acid sequence: CASSLDTSNEQFF.

This clone was recorded only once. V gene TRBV2 combines with J gene TRBJ1-5; a possible D gene is TRBD1 (6 bases). This CDR3 is 15 amino acids long. The ends were cut back, 4 bases at V and 1 base at J, with 11 bases in the middle. In germline, CDR1 is SNHLY, CDR2 FYNNEI. CDR3 protein: CASSVGAVSNQPQHF. CDR3 DNA sequence: TGTGCCAGCAGTGTGGGGGCAGTAAGCAATCAGCCCCAGCATTTT.

This clone was observed once. At one end the junction does not follow the germline gene, possibly because of a read error. V gene TRBV7-9 combines with J gene TRBJ2-7, with TRBD1 matching over 10 bases. Germline V gene data show CDR1 as SEHNR and CDR2 as FQNEAQ (reference sequence). The CDR3 is 15 amino acids. The DNA of the CDR3 is TGTTCCAGCAGCCCCGGACAGGGGGGTTCCTACGAGCAGTACTTC. This gives the protein CSSSPGQGGSYEQYF.

In its sample, this clone is medium-sized (0.01 to 0.1%). The J gene is TRBJ2-3, the V gene TRBV5-1; TRBD2 might be the D (6 bases). In germline, CDR1 is SGHRS, CDR2 YFSETQ. V shed 3 bases and J shed 5 bases, with 13 bases lying between them. The CDR3 runs 14 residues. CDR3 amino acids: CASSSLGLGDTQYF. CDR3 in DNA: TGCGCCAGCAGCTCACTGGGACTTGGAGATACGCAGTATTTT.

The rearrangement uses TRBV18 and TRBJ2-7; D might be TRBD2 (6 bases). The CDR3 runs 14 residues. Trimming left V 0 bases short and J 7 bases short, with 13 bases between. CDR1 is KGHSH and CDR2 is LQKENI in the germline V gene. In DNA, the CDR3 is TGTGCCAGCTCACCACCGCGGGGCAACGAGGAGCAGTACTTC. Amino acids: CASSPPRGNEEQYF.

The chain employs TRBV27 and TRBJ2-1; D is unresolved. With 5 bases removed from V and 0 bases from J, the gap between germline ends came to 11 bases. The CDR3 runs 15 residues. Germline CDR1 MNHEY, CDR2 SMNVEV (reference sequence). CDR3 protein: CASSPDWPSYNEQFF. The CDR3 nucleotides read TGTGCCAGCAGTCCTGACTGGCCCTCCTACAATGAGCAGTTCTTC.

The genes are TRBV7-9 and TRBJ1-1; TRBD1 aligns across 11 bases. This CDR3 comprises 16 residues. V dropped 5 bases and J dropped 1; count of bases not matched to a gene: 6. Germline values: CDR1 SEHNR, CDR2 FQNEAQ (reference sequence). Here the CDR3 reads CASSQGTGGKNTEAFF. The CDR3 bases are TGTGCCAGCAGCCAAGGGACAGGGGGGAAGAACACTGAAGCTTTCTTT. The full variable domain, its missing parts supplied by reference TRBV7-9 and TRBJ1-1, is DTGVSQNPRHKITKRGQNVTFRCDPISEHNRLYWYRQTLGQGPEFLTYFQNEAQLEKSRLLSDRFSAERPKGSFSTLEIQRTEQGDSAMYLCASSQGTGGKNTEAFFGQGTRLTVV.

The V gene is TRBV27, the J gene TRBJ2-1, with 9 positions matching TRBD2. Germline V lookup: CDR1 MNHEY, CDR2 SMNVEV (reference sequence). V dropped 2 bases and J dropped 6; count of bases not matched to a gene: 5. CDR3 size: 15 residues. The CDR3 DNA follows: TGTGCCAGCAGTTTAGTGCGGGAGGGAGTCAATGAGCAGTTCTTC. Residues: CASSLVREGVNEQFF.

The J gene is TRBJ1-2, the V gene TRBV11-2; 8 bases are a match to TRBD1. The CDR3 is 14 amino acids. Germline V gives CDR1 SGHAT, CDR2 FQNNGV. The J segment lost 4 bases and the V segment lost 3 bases, leaving 4 bases of the junction unmatched. CDR3 DNA sequence: TGTGCCAGCAGCTTGACAGGGGTGGGCTATGGCTACACCTTC. Translating gives CASSLTGVGYGYTF.

The table lists this clone with a count of one. CDR3 sequence: CASSFDRITNTGELFF. The CDR3 DNA reads as TGTGCCAGCAGTTTTGACAGAATAACGAACACCGGGGAGCTGTTTTTT. This chain connects TRBV27 to TRBJ2-2, with TRBD1 as a possible D gene (5 bases). Trimming removed 3 bases at V and 0 bases at J, with 11 bases between. The length of the CDR3 is 16 residues. Germline-derived CDR1 and CDR2 are MNHEY and SMNVEV (reference sequence).

The rearrangement joins TRBV15 to TRBJ2-1; D remains ambiguous. The germline V gene encodes CDR1 LNHNV and CDR2 YYDKDF (reference sequence). Deletions cut 0 bases from V and 4 bases from J, with 16 bases between. CDR3 length: 17 residues. The CDR3 coding sequence is TGTGCCACCAGCAGAGATAGAAGAAGCCCCGGGTACAATGAGCAGTTCTTC. Encoded protein: CATSRDRRSPGYNEQFF.

V usage is TRBV29-1 and J usage is TRBJ2-7; 16 positions match TRBD2. Germline CDR1 and CDR2: SQVTM and ANQGSEA. V shed 7 bases, J shed 4 bases, and the junction held 10 bases outside the gene matches. The CDR3 runs to 16 residues. The CDR3 nucleotides are TGCAGCGCAGCGGGACTAGCGGGAGGGCTCGGTTACGAGCAGTACTTC. This sequence encodes CSAAGLAGGLGYEQYF.

The rearrangement uses TRBV7-2 and TRBJ2-7, with D perhaps matching TRBD2 (5 bases). The CDR3 covers 14 residues. The V gene's germline CDR1 is SGHTA and CDR2 FQGNSA. Trimming stripped 5 bases from V and 0 bases from J, with 11 bases between. The CDR3, as DNA: TGTGCCAGCAGCCCTCAGCGGAACTCCTACGAGCAGTACTTC. Its translation is CASSPQRNSYEQYF.

The rearrangement links TRBV15 to TRBJ2-7; TRBD2 agrees at 8 bases. V dropped 2 bases and J dropped 2; count of bases not matched to a gene: 8. Looked up from germline, CDR1 is LNHNV and CDR2 is YYDKDF (reference sequence). The CDR3 spans 16 residues. The CDR3 DNA reads TGTGCCACCAGCAGACCCACTAGCGGACCCCCCTACGAGCAGTACTTC. Translation: CATSRPTSGPPYEQYF.

The gene calls are TRBV6-5 and TRBJ2-3; possibly TRBD2 for D (6 bases). Between the trimmed V and J ends, which lost 0 bases and 0 bases, there was a span of 7 bases. There are 15 residues in the CDR3. The V gene's germline CDR1 is MNHEY and CDR2 SVGAGI. CDR3 bases: TGTGCCAGCAGTTACTCTAGCGGTAGCACAGATACGCAGTATTTT. Translation gives CASSYSSGSTDTQYF.

The chain links TRBV6-6 to TRBJ1-1; D is unresolved. The V end lost 5 bases, the J end lost 4 bases, and 11 bases lay between the germline ends. CDR1 MNHNY and CDR2 SVGAGI come from the germline V gene (reference sequence). This CDR3 has 13 residues. This CDR3 reads CASSRVAGTEAFF. DNA for the CDR3: TGTGCCAGCAGTAGGGTAGCGGGCACTGAAGCTTTCTTT.

V and J are TRBV5-6 and TRBJ2-5, with TRBD2 matching 16 bases. After removal of 3 bases from V and 3 bases from J, the junction contained 5 bases not matched to a gene. In germline, CDR1 is SGHDT, CDR2 YYEEEE. The CDR3 length is 17 residues. The CDR3 nucleotides read TGTGCCAGCAGCTCGGGACTAGCGGGAGGGGGCGAAGAGACCCAGTACTTC. This gives the protein CASSSGLAGGGEETQYF. Supplemented by reference TRBV5-6 and TRBJ2-5, the full variable domain reads DAGVTQSPTHLIKTRGQQVTLRCSPKSGHDTVSWYQQALGQGPQFIFQYYEEEERQRGNFPDRFSGHQFPNYSSELNVNALLLGDSALYLCASSSGLAGGGEETQYFGPGTRLLVL.

V usage is TRBV5-1 and J usage is TRBJ2-7; perhaps TRBD2 as D (6 bases). Germline CDR1 and CDR2: SGHRS and YFSETQ. This CDR3 spans 14 amino acids. V lost 1 base and J 1 base, leaving 9 bases between the germline ends. The CDR3: CASSLQAGSYEQYF. CDR3 in DNA: TGCGCCAGCAGCTTGCAGGCGGGATCCTACGAGCAGTACTTC.

The rearrangement joins TRBV18 to TRBJ1-1; TRBD1 agrees at 10 bases. CDR1 and CDR2 from the germline V gene are KGHSH and LQKENI. The CDR3 spans 17 residues. Trimming removed 0 bases from V and 5 bases from J; junction bases left unmatched: 9. For the CDR3, the DNA is TGTGCCAGCTCACCACCTAGGGACAGGGGAAGTTTGACTGAAGCTTTCTTT. Its translation is CASSPPRDRGSLTEAFF.